This T cell receptor (beta chain) was profiled in a study of molecular identifiers for immune sequencing clone quantification. About the research overall: Four of five splits of RNA from around 18,000 or 91,000 naive CD8 cells were sequenced in replicates.

J was trimmed by 2 bases and V by 5 bases; bases with no gene match: 9. This CDR3 spans 16 amino acids. The germline gives CDR1 MDHEN, CDR2 SYDVKM. This clonotype has just a few counts. Previously reported methods and listed TCR primers produced the bulk TCR libraries. From the PCR reads, TCRdb called clonotypes with MiXCR, one entry per CDR3 protein. The sample has more than 450,000 distinct CDR3 sequences, 25% seen once. The chain recombines TRBV28 with TRBJ1-1; 9 positions agree with TRBD1. Sequenced input: naive CD8+ T cells from blood, with Jurkat cell RNA spiked in. Documented subset: FACS-sorted CD8+CD4-CCR7+CD45RA+ naive T cells. This sequence was found in a human donor in good health. Some libraries in this study had Jurkat cell RNA spiked in. DNA for the CDR3: TGTGCCAGCAGTCTCCACGACAGGGGGGATAACACTGAAGCTTTCTTT. Translating it yields CASSLHDRGDNTEAFF.